This T cell receptor beta chain was observed in a study of a mutant IDH1 vaccine in newly diagnosed glioma. Study in general: The treated group averaged approximately 42 years old and was roughly 60% male, roughly 40% female. Most patients had received both radiotherapy and temozolomide, the prior options being radiotherapy, temozolomide, or both.

This clone has only one observation. Its antigen remains unknown. TCRdb's copy holds only in-frame clones and misses some; the assay was immunoSEQ multiplex PCR. The sample lists about 66,000 clones; 70% to 90% were seen once. General observations from the study: Among all patients, vaccine-induced immune responses occurred in roughly 93%. No link was apparently found between pseudoprogression and changes in top peripheral T cell clonotypes.

Germline-derived CDR1 and CDR2 are SQVTM and ANQGSEA. V lost 7 bases and J 7 bases, leaving 14 bases between the germline ends. This CDR3 is built from 12 residues. Time point described: baseline, week 1 (first vaccination visit). Treatment indicated: pre-vaccination baseline after standard-of-care therapy. The source was PBMCs, collected from a glioma patient treated with radiotherapy, temozolomide or both. The receptor's source is a man aged 30 to 39 with glioma. The rearrangement joins TRBV29-1 to TRBJ2-1; no reliable D call. CDR3 coding DNA: TGCAGCGGACACCGGCCCCGGAATGAGCAGTTCTTC. It yields the protein CSGHRPRNEQFF.